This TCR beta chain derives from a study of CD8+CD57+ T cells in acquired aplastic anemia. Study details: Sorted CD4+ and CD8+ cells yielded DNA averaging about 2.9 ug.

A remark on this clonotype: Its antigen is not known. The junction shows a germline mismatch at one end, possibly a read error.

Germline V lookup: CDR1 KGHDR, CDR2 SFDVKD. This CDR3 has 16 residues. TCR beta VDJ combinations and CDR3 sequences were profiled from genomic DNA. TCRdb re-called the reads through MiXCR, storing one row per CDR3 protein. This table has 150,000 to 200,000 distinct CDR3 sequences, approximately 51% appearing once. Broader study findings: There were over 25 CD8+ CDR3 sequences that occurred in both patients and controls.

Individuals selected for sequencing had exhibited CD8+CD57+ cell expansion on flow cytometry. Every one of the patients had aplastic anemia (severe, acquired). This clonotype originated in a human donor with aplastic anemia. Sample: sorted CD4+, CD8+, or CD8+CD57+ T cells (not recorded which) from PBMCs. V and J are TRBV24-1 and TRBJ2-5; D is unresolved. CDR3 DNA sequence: TGTGCCGCCAGTGACTTTTATGGTGCTGAACGAGAGACCAAGTACTTC. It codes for CAASDFYGAERETKYF.